This T cell receptor (beta chain) was found in a study of lymphopenia after photon versus proton radiotherapy (dated by TCRdb to the late 2010s). In the study overall: Photon and proton radiation therapy were compared by the study for their immunological effects in patients with gastrointestinal tumors who developed high-grade lymphopenia. The study aimed to characterize how the two radiation modalities differ in their impact on the immune system. The cohort comprised approximately 21 patients with gastrointestinal tumors who received either photon or proton therapy and then developed lymphopenia.

V and J are truncated by 3 bases and 5 bases respectively, leaving an intervening sequence of 11 bases. The germline V gene gives CDR1 as ENHRY and CDR2 as SYGVKD. The CDR3 measures 14 amino acids from cysteine to phenylalanine. This entry keeps only the CDR3 DNA: 42 bases, framed from base 1. In regard to this clone: The clone's antigen remains unknown. The record has no base qualities; no much larger clone is one base away.

The receptor library was made with the immunoSEQ multiplex PCR assay. T cell repertoires were profiled with deep sequencing of rearranged TCR beta loci together with multiparametric flow cytometry. This is the immuneACCESS table as TCRdb keeps it, with only in-frame sequences that have V and J called. A part of the clones is gone; compared with another copy, unresolved V genes explain less than half, and the rest is unexplained. In this sample the table shows over 30,000 clones, 84% of which occur a single time. The top ten hold approximately 15% of the sample. The paper as a whole reports these results and caveats: Relative stability during treatment was observed in proton-treated patients, whereas loss of naive T cells and TCR diversity and gain of effector/memory populations were observed in photon-treated patients. The survival association was examined only in patients who died, and the authors described better survival with proton therapy as a possibility, not as a demonstrated result. Across the cohort, among patients who died, a greater drop in TCR diversity after the nadir was inversely correlated with overall survival time. After the lymphocyte count nadir, repertoires from photon-treated patients showed oligoclonal expansion, particularly of CD8+ Temra cells, and this expansion drove the decline in diversity.

Sequences were derived from peripheral blood, sampled from a patient treated with proton-based radiotherapy. This sequence originates from a woman in her 70s with pancreatic cancer. The sequence links TRBV10-3 to TRBJ2-1, with an unclear D gene assignment. Here is the DNA: TGTGCCATCAGTGAAGGGTTAAATAACAATGAGCAGTTCTTC. This codes for CAISEGLNNNEQFF.